The rows below give T cell receptor beta chains drawn from one sample of a study of cytomegalovirus exposure and HLA in healthy donors. TCRdb's table, derived via immunoSEQ multiplex PCR, lists solely in-frame clones and lacks some. The sample holds 30,000 to 40,000 clones. Sequencing input: PBMCs. The source is a man aged 40-55 years in good health and CMV-seropositive. CDR3s include the opening cysteine and the closing phenylalanine or tryptophan. The D gene is left open where the match is weak.

>TRBV7-9|TRBJ2-3|.|15
CASSLQDSFTDTQYF
>TRBV2|TRBJ2-1|TRBD2|13
CASSRDYYNEQFF
>TRBV10-3|TRBJ2-7|.|13
CAISGTQEGEQYF
>TRBV19|TRBJ2-7|.|15
CASSILPVHPYEQYF
>TRBV28|TRBJ1-1|.|13
CASSLAVNTEAFF
>TRBV6-1|TRBJ1-4|.|11
CASRATAKLFF
>TRBV6-5|TRBJ2-5|TRBD1|14
CASRTGLVQETQYF
>TRBV9|TRBJ1-2|.|15
CASSVGVGGAVGYTF
>TRBV2|TRBJ2-3|TRBD2|15
CASSEGLAGGHTQYF
>TRBV7-9|TRBJ2-3|.|16
CASSPPGGSGADTQYF
>TRBV5-1|TRBJ2-3|TRBD2|17
CASSFDGTSGRSDTQYF
>TRBV9|TRBJ2-1|TRBD2|17
CASSVSLAVDSYNEQFF
>TRBV11-1|TRBJ1-2|.|14
CASSLGRNNYGYTF
>TRBV9|TRBJ2-7|TRBD2|14
CASSAGTSGYEQYF
>TRBV27|TRBJ1-6|TRBD1|14
CASSFNRGYSPLHF
>TRBV9|TRBJ2-1|TRBD2|17
CASSGGTIAGGRGEQFF
>TRBV7-2|TRBJ1-2|TRBD1|12
CASSSDRVGYTF